These 16 T cell receptor beta chains came from one sample sequenced in a study of blood T cell repertoires in COVID-19. Profiling relied on immunoSEQ multiplex PCR, and the TCRdb table lists in-frame clones only, not all of them. The profile shows more than 250,000 clones, over 75% of them singletons. Sequenced input: peripheral blood. The receptors were sampled from a man aged 50 to 60 with active or convalescent COVID-19.

The chain joins TRBV2 to TRBJ2-7, with no clear D. Trimming stripped 7 bases from V and 3 bases from J, with 7 bases between. The germline V gene has CDR1 SNHLY and CDR2 FYNNEI. The CDR3 consists of 11 residues. CDR3 amino acids: CASIIYYEQYF. CDR3 nucleotides: TGTGCCAGCATTATCTACTACGAGCAGTACTTC.

This chain joins TRBV19 and TRBJ2-3, with TRBD2 matching over 13 bases. Looked up from germline, CDR1 is LNHDA and CDR2 is SQIVND (reference sequence). Trimming removed 6 bases from V and 6 bases from J; junction bases left unmatched: 6. The CDR3 extends over 15 amino acids. CDR3 nucleotides: TGTGCCAGTAGGGGACTAGCGGGGTCCAAGGATACGCAGTATTTT. It encodes CASRGLAGSKDTQYF.

V and J are TRBV5-1 and TRBJ1-5; 10 nucleotides agree with TRBD1. V lost 4 bases, J lost 4 bases, and 5 bases stayed unmatched. CDR1 SGHRS and CDR2 YFSETQ come from the germline V gene. This CDR3 is built from 15 residues. The CDR3 DNA sequence: TGCGCCAGCAGCCCGGGACAGGGGCAAAATCAGCCCCAGCATTTT. This codes for CASSPGQGQNQPQHF.

The chain employs TRBV18 and TRBJ1-2; possibly TRBD1 for D (5 bases). Trimming shortened V by 2 bases and J by 6 bases, and 7 bases separated the two germline ends. The V gene's germline CDR1 is KGHSH and CDR2 LQKENI. The CDR3 extends over 12 amino acids. CDR3 amino acids: CASSPGGDGYTF. The CDR3, as DNA: TGTGCCAGCTCACCAGGGGGGGATGGCTACACCTTC.

The chain carries TRBV5-1 and TRBJ2-3; 8 nucleotides agree with TRBD2. The CDR3 is 14 amino acids. J lost 2 bases, V lost 4 bases, and 3 bases had no gene match. CDR1 is SGHRS and CDR2 is YFSETQ in the germline V gene. The CDR3 is CASSPRGDTDTQYF. The CDR3 DNA reads TGCGCCAGCAGCCCGCGGGGGGACACAGATACGCAGTATTTT.

This chain connects TRBV5-1 to TRBJ2-5, with 16 positions matching TRBD2. CDR3 length: 16 residues. CDR1 is SGHRS, CDR2 YFSETQ, per germline. The V and J ends lost 3 bases and 5 bases, in that order; junction bases with no gene match: 4. The CDR3 spells CASSSGLAGGLETQYF. The CDR3 coding sequence is TGCGCCAGCAGCTCGGGACTAGCGGGAGGGTTGGAGACCCAGTACTTC.

The chain uses TRBV6-5 and TRBJ2-7; 7 bases are a match to TRBD2. Germline V gene sequence: CDR1 MNHEY, CDR2 SVGAGI. Unmatched junction bases numbered 5, after V lost 5 bases and J lost 4 bases. This CDR3 is built from 13 residues. The CDR3 spells CASSRAGSYEQYF. The DNA for the CDR3 is TGTGCCAGCAGTCGAGCGGGAAGTTACGAGCAGTACTTC.

The chain combines TRBV28 with TRBJ1-1, with D possibly matching TRBD1 (5 bases). Germline CDR1 MDHEN, CDR2 SYDVKM. The V and J ends lost 2 bases and 4 bases respectively, with 11 bases between them. The CDR3 extends over 14 amino acids. CDR3: CASSLGLRGTEAFF. As DNA, the CDR3 is TGTGCCAGCAGTTTAGGTCTTAGGGGCACTGAAGCTTTCTTT.

The table lists this clone with a count of one. Other DNA sequences from this sample encode an identical CDR3 as well. The V call is TRBV3-1 (or the pseudogene TRBV3-2), the J call TRBJ1-4; 8 nucleotides line up with TRBD1. CDR3 length equals 14 residues. CDR1 LGHDT and CDR2 YNNKEL come from the germline V gene (reference sequence). The J segment lost 5 bases and the V segment lost 3 bases, leaving 2 bases of the junction unmatched. This CDR3 reads CASSQRTGNEKLFF. The CDR3 DNA is TGTGCCAGCAGCCAGAGGACAGGGAATGAAAAACTGTTTTTT.

V usage is TRBV4-1 and J usage is TRBJ1-4, with 10 bases that match TRBD1. Germline CDR1 reads MGHRA; CDR2 reads YSYEKL. V shed 4 bases and J 11 bases; nucleotides not matched to a gene: 16. The CDR3 runs to 17 residues. The CDR3: CASSPPITGTGAGKLFF. Here the CDR3 DNA reads TGCGCCAGCAGCCCGCCGATAACCGGGACAGGGGCCGGGAAACTGTTTTTT.

The V and J genes are TRBV9 and TRBJ1-3, with 8 bases aligning to TRBD1. Germline CDR1 and CDR2: SGDLS and YYNGEE. This CDR3 is 15 amino acids long. After removal of 3 bases from V and 3 bases from J, the junction contained 5 bases not matched to a gene. The CDR3 DNA reads as TGTGCCAGCAGCGGAACAGGGGGTGGTGGAAACACCATATATTTT. Protein product: CASSGTGGGGNTIYF.

This chain links TRBV5-5 with TRBJ2-1, with 9 bases that match TRBD2. Looked up from germline, CDR1 is SGHKS and CDR2 is YYEKEE (reference sequence). This CDR3 spans 15 amino acids. V was pared by 6 bases and J by 7 bases, with 11 bases of the junction left unmatched. CDR3 DNA: TGTGCCAGCACCTCCCCGGGACTAGCTTCTAATGAGCAGTTCTTC. Its protein is CASTSPGLASNEQFF.

This chain joins TRBV2 and TRBJ2-7; no firm D call. Germline assignment: CDR1 SNHLY and CDR2 FYNNEI. The CDR3 extends over 13 amino acids. The ends were cut back, 2 bases at V and 0 bases at J, with 5 bases in the middle. CDR3 nucleotides: TGTGCCAGCAGTGAATACTACTCCTACGAGCAGTACTTC. This sequence encodes CASSEYYSYEQYF.

This clone was picked up a small number of times. V is TRBV2 and J is TRBJ1-1, with TRBD1 as a possible D gene (5 bases). The ends were cut back, 3 bases at V and 6 bases at J, with 17 bases in the middle. Germline CDR1 SNHLY, CDR2 FYNNEI. The CDR3 loop spans 15 amino acids. CDR3 amino acids: CASSDDSLRVAEAFF. The CDR3 DNA reads as TGTGCCAGCAGTGATGACAGTCTAAGGGTCGCTGAAGCTTTCTTT.

The rearrangement links TRBV2 to TRBJ1-5; 7 nucleotides match TRBD1. CDR1 is SNHLY and CDR2 is FYNNEI in the germline V gene. This CDR3 is 16 amino acids long. The J segment lost 0 bases and the V segment lost 5 bases, leaving 7 bases of the junction unmatched. The DNA of the CDR3 is TGTGCCAGCAGTACGGACAGGTACTATAGCAATCAGCCCCAGCATTTT. Amino acids: CASSTDRYYSNQPQHF.

The V gene is TRBV7-8, the J gene TRBJ2-5, with TRBD2 matching 8 bases. Looked up from germline, CDR1 is SGHVS and CDR2 is FQNEAQ. The CDR3 is 15 amino acids. Trimming removed 1 base from V and 5 bases from J; junction bases left unmatched: 6. CDR3 region: CASSLVSGNGETQYF. Here the CDR3 DNA reads TGTGCCAGCAGCTTAGTTAGCGGGAACGGGGAGACCCAGTACTTC.